This T cell receptor beta chain is from a study of shared clonotypes between healthy human individuals. Findings and limits, study-wide: Non-shared clonotypes showed lower generation probabilities than clonotypes common to all four donors.

In the sorted-subset replicate PCRs, 200 ng DNA, around 32,000 T cell genomes, was used. TCRdb's table, derived via immunoSEQ multiplex PCR, lists solely in-frame clones and lacks some. The sample contains about 750,000 clones, over 90% of which appear only once. Naivety among CD8 cells was defined by CD45RO negativity and positive CCR7 selection, thereby excluding terminally differentiated effector memory CD45RA+ cells. There were only Caucasian adults among the donors, and all lived in Nashville, Tennessee. CDR1 and CDR2 (germline): LNHDA, SQIVND (reference sequence). This CDR3 comprises 14 residues. V was cut by 3 bases and J by 3 bases, with 8 bases left in between. Details on this clone: What it binds is not known.

This chain joins TRBV19 and TRBJ2-2; D gene uncertain. This TCR was sampled from a man younger than 45 in good health. The specimen was naive CD8+ T cells sorted from blood. CDR3 amino acids: CASSMGLHTGELFF. CDR3 sequence (DNA): TGTGCCAGTAGTATGGGATTACACACCGGGGAGCTGTTTTTT.